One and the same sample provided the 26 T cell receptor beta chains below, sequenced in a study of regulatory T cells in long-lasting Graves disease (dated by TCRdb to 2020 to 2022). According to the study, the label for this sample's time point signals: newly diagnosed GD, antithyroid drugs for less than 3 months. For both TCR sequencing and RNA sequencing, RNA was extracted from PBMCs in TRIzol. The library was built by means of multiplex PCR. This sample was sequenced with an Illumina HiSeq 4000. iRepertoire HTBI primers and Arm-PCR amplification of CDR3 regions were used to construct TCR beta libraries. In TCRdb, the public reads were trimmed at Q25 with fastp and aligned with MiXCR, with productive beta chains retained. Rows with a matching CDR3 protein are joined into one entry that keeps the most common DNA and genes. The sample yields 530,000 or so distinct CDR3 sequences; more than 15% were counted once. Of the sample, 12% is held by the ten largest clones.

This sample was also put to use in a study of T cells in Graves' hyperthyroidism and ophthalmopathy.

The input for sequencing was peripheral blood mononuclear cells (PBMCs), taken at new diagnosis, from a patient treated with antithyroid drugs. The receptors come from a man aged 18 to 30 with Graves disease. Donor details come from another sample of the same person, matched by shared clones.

CDR3 in DNA: TGTGCCAGTACCCCAGGGACTAGATACAATGAGCAGTTCTTC. The encoded protein is CASTPGTRYNEQFF. The chain is built from TRBV19 and TRBJ2-1; 8 nucleotides match TRBD2. Trimming at V came to 7 bases and at J to 4 bases, leaving 6 bases not matched to a gene. The germline gives CDR1 LNHDA, CDR2 SQIVND (reference sequence). This CDR3 comprises 14 residues.

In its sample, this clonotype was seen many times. CDR3 region: CSVEAASGQGMDEQFF. CDR3 bases: TGCAGCGTGGAGGCCGCGTCGGGACAGGGCATGGATGAGCAGTTCTTC. V gene TRBV29-1 combines with J gene TRBJ2-1, with 9 bases fitting TRBD1. The CDR3 contains 16 residues. V gave up 6 bases and J gave up 8 bases; unmatched junction bases: 17. Germline CDR1 reads SQVTM; CDR2 reads ANQGSEA.

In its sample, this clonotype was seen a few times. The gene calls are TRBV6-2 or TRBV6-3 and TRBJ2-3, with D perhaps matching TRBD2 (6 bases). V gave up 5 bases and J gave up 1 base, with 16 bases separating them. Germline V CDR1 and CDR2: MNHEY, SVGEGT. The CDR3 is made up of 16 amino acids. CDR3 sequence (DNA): TGTGCCAGCAGTGAAGCTGCGTCTAGCGGCACAGATACGCAGTATTTT. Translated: CASSEAASSGTDTQYF.

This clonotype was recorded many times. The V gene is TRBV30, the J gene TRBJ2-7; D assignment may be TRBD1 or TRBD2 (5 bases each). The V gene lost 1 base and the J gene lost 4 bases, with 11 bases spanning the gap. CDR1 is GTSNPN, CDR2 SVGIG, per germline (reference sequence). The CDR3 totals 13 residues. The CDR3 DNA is TGTGCCTGGAGTGGGGGGTATAATTACGAGCAGTACTTC. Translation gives CAWSGGYNYEQYF.

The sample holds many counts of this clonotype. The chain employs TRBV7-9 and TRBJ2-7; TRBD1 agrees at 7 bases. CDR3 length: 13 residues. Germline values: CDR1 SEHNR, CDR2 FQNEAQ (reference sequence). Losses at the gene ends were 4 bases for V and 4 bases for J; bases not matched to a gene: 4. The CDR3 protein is CASSSGRGYEQYF. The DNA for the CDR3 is TGTGCCAGCAGCTCCGGCAGGGGGTACGAGCAGTACTTC.

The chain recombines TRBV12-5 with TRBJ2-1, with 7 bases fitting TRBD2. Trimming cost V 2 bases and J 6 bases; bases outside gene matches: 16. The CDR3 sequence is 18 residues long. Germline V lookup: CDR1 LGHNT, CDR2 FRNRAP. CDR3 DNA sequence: TGTGCTAGTGGTTTGTCGCAGGTTGGGGTGGGGGGGGGCAATGAGCAGTTCTTC. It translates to CASGLSQVGVGGGNEQFF.

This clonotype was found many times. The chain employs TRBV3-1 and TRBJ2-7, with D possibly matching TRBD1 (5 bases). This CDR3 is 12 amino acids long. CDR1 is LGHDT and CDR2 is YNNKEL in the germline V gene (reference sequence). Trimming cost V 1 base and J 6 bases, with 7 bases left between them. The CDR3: CASSQVGREQYF. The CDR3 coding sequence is TGTGCCAGCAGCCAAGTGGGGCGCGAGCAGTACTTC.

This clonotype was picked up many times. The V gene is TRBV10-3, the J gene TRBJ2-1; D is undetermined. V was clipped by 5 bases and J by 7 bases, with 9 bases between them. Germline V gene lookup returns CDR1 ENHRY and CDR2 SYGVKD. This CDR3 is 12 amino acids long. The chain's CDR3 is CAISIMENEQFF. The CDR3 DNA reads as TGTGCCATCAGTATCATGGAGAATGAGCAGTTCTTC.

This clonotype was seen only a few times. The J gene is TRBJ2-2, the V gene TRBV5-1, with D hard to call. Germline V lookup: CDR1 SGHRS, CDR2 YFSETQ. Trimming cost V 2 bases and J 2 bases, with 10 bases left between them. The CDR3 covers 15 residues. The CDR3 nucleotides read TGCGCCAGCAGCTTAAACGAGCTCAACACCGGGGAGCTGTTTTTT. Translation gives CASSLNELNTGELFF.

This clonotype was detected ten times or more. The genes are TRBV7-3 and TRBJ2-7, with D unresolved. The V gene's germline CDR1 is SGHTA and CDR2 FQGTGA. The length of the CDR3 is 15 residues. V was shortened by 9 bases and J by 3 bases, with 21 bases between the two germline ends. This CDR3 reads CARSPFWRRIYEQYF. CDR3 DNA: TGTGCCAGATCCCCTTTTTGGCGGAGAATCTACGAGCAGTACTTC.

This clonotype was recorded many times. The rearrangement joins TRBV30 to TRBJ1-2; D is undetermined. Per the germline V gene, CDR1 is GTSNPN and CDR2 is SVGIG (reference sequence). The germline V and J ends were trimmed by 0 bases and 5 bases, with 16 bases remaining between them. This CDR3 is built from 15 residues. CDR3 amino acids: CAWSVRPRSEYGYTF. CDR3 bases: TGTGCCTGGAGTGTACGTCCCCGATCAGAGTATGGCTACACCTTC.

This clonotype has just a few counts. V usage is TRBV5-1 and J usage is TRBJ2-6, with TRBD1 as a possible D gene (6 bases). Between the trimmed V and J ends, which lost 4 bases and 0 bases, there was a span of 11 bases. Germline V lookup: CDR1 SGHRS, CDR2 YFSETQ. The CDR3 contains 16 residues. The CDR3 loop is CASSRDTNSGANVLTF. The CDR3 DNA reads TGCGCCAGCAGCCGGGACACAAACTCTGGGGCCAACGTCCTGACTTTC.

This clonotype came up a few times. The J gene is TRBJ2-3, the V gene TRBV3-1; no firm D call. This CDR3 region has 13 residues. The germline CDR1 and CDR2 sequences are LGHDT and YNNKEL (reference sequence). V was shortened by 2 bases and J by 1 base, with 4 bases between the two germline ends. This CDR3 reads CASSQPGTDTQYF. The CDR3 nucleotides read TGTGCCAGCAGCCAACCAGGCACAGATACGCAGTATTTT.

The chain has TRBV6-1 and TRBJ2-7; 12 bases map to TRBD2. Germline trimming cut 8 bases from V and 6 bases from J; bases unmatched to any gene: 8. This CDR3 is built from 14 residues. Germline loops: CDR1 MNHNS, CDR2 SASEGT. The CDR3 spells CASLSLAGGIEQYF. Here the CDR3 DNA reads TGTGCCAGCCTCTCACTAGCGGGGGGTATCGAGCAGTACTTC.

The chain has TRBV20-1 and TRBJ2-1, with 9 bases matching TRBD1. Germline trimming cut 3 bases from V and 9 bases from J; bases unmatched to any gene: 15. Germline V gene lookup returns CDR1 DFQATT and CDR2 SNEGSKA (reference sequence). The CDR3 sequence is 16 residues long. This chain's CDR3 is CSASEEADRGSVEQFF. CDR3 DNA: TGCAGTGCTAGTGAAGAGGCGGACAGGGGCTCTGTTGAGCAGTTCTTC.

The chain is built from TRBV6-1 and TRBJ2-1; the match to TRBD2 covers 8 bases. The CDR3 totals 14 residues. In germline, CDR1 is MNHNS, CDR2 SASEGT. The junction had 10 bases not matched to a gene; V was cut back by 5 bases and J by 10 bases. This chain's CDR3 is CASSREGGSYEQFF. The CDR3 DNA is TGTGCCAGCAGTCGGGAGGGGGGCTCCTACGAGCAGTTCTTC.

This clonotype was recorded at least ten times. Here the CDR3 reads CASSSTGGRTEAFF. The DNA of the CDR3 is TGTGCCAGCAGTTCGACAGGCGGGCGCACTGAAGCTTTCTTT. The gene calls are TRBV12-3 or TRBV12-4 and TRBJ1-1; D perhaps matches TRBD1 (6 bases). The length of the CDR3 is 14 residues. Trimming took 4 bases from V and 4 from J, leaving 13 bases between them.

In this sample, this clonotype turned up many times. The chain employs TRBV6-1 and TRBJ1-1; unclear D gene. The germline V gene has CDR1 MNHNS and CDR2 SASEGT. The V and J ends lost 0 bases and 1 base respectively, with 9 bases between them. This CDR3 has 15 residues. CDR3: CASSEAGRTNTEAFF. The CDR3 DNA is TGTGCCAGCAGTGAAGCTGGCAGAACGAACACTGAAGCTTTCTTT.

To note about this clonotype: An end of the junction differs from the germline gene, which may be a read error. The CDR3 reads CSVEDRKKLFF. CDR3 coding DNA: TGCAGCGTAGAAGATCGGAAAAAACTGTTTTTT. V and J are TRBV29-1 and TRBJ1-4; D is ambiguous. CDR1 and CDR2 from the germline V gene are SQVTM and ANQGSEA. This CDR3 comprises 11 residues. Complete variable domain (other parts from reference TRBV29-1 and TRBJ1-4): SAVISQKPSRDICQRGTSLTIQCQVDSQVTMMFWYRQQPGQSLTLIATANQGSEATYESGFVIDKFPISRPNLTFSTLTVSNMSPEDSSIYLCSVEDRKKLFFGSGTQLSVL.

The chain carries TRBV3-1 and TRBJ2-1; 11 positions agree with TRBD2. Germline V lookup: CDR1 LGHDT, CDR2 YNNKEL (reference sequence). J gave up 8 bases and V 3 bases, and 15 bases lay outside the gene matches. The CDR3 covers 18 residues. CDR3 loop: CASSQPGTSGRGADEQFF. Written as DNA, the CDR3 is TGTGCCAGCAGCCAGCCCGGGACTAGCGGTCGTGGGGCGGATGAGCAGTTCTTC.

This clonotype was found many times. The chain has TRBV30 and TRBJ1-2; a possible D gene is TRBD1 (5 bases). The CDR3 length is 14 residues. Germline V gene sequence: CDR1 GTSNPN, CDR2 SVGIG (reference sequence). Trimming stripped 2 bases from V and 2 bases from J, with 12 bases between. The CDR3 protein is CAWSMLRGNYGYTF. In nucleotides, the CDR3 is TGTGCCTGGAGTATGTTACGGGGGAACTATGGCTACACCTTC.

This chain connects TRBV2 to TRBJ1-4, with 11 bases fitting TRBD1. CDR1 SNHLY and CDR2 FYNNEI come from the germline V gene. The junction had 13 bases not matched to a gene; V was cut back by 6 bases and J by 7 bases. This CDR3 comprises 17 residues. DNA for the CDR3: TGTGCCAGCAGGCGGACAGGGGGCCCTAGGGAACGTGAAAAACTGTTTTTT. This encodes CASRRTGGPREREKLFF.

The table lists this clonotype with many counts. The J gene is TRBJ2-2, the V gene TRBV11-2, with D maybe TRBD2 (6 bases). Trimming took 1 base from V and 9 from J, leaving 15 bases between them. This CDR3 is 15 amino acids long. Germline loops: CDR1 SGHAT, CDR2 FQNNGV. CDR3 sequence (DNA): TGTGCCAGCAGCTTAGTGCGCGGGAAACGTTGGGAGCTGTTTTTT. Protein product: CASSLVRGKRWELFF.

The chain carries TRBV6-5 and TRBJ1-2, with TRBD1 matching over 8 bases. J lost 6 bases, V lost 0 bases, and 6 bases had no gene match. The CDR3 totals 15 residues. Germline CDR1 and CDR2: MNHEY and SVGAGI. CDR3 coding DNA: TGTGCCAGCAGTTACTCGGGCAGGGGGCCAGATGGCTACACCTTC. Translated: CASSYSGRGPDGYTF.

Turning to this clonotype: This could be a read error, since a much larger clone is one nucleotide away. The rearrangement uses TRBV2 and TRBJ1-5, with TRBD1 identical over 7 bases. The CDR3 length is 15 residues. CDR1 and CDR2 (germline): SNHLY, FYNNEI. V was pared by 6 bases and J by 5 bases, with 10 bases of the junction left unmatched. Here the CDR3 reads CASSLGRGNYQPQHF. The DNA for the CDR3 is TGTGCCAGCAGCCTGGGCAGGGGGAATTATCAGCCCCAGCATTTT. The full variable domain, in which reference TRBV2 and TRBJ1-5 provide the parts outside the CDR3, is EPEVTQTPSHQVTQMGQEVILRCVPISNHLYFYWYRQILGQKVEFLVSFYNNEISEKSEIFDDQFSVERPDGSNFTLKIRSTKLEDSAMYFCASSLGRGNYQPQHFGDGTRLSIL.

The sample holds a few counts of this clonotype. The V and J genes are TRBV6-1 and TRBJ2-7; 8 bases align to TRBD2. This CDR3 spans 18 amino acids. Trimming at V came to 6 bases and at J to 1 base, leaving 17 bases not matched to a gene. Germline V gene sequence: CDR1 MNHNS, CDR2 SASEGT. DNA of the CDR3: TGTGCCAGCAGGGCGGGACTAGTACCGGGCAGGGCATCCTACGAGCAGTACTTC. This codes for CASRAGLVPGRASYEQYF.